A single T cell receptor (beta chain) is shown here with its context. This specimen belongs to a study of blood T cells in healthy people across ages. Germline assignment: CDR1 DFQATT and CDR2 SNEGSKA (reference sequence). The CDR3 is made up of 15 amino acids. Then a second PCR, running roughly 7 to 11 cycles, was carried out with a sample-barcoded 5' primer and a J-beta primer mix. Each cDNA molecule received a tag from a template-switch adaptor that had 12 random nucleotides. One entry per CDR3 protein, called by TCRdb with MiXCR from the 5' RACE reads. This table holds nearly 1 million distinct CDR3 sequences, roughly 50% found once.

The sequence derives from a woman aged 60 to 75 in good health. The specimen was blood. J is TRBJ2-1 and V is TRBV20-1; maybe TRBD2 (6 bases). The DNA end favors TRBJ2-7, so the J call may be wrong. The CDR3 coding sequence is TGCAGTGCTAGGGATCAGGGCGGGATAAGGAATGAGCAGTACTTC. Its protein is CSARDQGGIRNEQYF.